This TCR beta chain was identified during a study of identical twins. TCRdb recomputed calls from the 5' RACE reads with MiXCR, one row per CDR3 protein. This table has about 470,000 distinct CDR3 sequences, roughly a quarter appearing once. The CDR3 sequence is 14 residues long. Germline loops: CDR1 GTSNPN, CDR2 SVGIG (reference sequence). Trimming removed 4 bases from V and 0 bases from J; junction bases left unmatched: 3. Concerning this clonotype: Its matching antigen is unknown.

Broader study findings: Insertion counts were lower in abundant cord blood beta clonotypes, a trend that memory repertoires did not show. Analyses of zero insertions could be partly confounded by invariant MAIT and iNKT cells. Interpretation of the results relied on cross-sectional statistical analysis and not on following the same donors.

Separately, the same data were catalogued under a study of T cells expressing NK-cell markers. As that report states: Sorted T-cell subsets CD3+CD56+NKG2C+, CD3+CD56+NKG2C- and CD3+CD56-NKG2C+ were TCR beta-sequenced.

The gene calls are TRBV30 and TRBJ2-3, with 8 positions matching TRBD2. The source material was CD4+ T cells sorted from blood. The origin of this receptor is a woman between 18 and 29 years old in good health. CDR3: CAWMASGSTDTQYF. CDR3 nucleotides: TGTGCCTGGATGGCTAGCGGGAGCACAGATACGCAGTATTTT.